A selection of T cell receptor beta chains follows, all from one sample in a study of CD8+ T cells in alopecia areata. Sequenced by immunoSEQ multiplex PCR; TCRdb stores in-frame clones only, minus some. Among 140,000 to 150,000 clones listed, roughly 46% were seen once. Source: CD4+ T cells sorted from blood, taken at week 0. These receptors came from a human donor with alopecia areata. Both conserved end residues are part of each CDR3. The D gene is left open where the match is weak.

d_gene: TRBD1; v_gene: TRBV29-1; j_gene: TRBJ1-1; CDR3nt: TGCAGCGTTGAGGGACAGCCCTTCACTGAAGCTTTCTTT; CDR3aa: CSVEGQPFTEAFF
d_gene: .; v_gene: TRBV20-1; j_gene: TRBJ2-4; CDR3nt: TGCAGTGCTAGACGTATCGGCATTCAGTACTTC; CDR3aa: CSARRIGIQYF
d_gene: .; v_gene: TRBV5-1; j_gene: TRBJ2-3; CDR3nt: TGCGCCAGCAGCTTGGGCGGAGGTGGGACAGATACGCAGTATTTT; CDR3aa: CASSLGGGGTDTQYF
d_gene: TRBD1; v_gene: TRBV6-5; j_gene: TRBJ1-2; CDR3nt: TGTGCCAGCAACAAGGGACAGAACTATGGCTACACCTTC; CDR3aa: CASNKGQNYGYTF
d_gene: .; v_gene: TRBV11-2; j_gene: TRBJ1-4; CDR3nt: TGTGCCAGCAGCCCCGATAGCAGGGAATCTAATGAAAAACTGTTTTTT; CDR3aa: CASSPDSRESNEKLFF
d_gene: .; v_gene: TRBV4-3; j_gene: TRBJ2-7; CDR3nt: TGCGCCAGCAGCCAGTCCAGCGGGCCCTACGAGCAGTACTTC; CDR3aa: CASSQSSGPYEQYF
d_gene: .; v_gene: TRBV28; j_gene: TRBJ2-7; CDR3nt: TGTGCCAGCAGAGGGTGGGCGAGCTCCTACGAGCAGTACTTC; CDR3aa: CASRGWASSYEQYF
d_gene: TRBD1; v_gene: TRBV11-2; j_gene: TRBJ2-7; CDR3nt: TGTGCCAGCAGTTTCGGACAGGGGGGAGACGAGCAGTACTTC; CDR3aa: CASSFGQGGDEQYF
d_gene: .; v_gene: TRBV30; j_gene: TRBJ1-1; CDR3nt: TGTGCCTGGACCCAGTCGAACACTGAAGCTTTCTTT; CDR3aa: CAWTQSNTEAFF
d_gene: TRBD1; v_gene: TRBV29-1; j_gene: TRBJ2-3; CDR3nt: TGCAGCGTTGAAACCGGGACAGGGATGGGAAATACGCAGTATTTT; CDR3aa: CSVETGTGMGNTQYF